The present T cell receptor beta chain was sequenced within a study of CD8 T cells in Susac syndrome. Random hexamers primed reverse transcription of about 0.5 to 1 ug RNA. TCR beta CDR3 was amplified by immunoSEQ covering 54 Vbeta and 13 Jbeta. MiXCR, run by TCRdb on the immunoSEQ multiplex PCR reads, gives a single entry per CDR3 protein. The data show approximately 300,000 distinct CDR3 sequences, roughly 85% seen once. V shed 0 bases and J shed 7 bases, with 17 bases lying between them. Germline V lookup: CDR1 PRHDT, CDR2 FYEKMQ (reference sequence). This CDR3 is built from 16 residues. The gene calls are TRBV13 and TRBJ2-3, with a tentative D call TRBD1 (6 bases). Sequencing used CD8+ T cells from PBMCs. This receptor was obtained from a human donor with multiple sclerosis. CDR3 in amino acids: CASSLGGTSKSYTQYF. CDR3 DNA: TGTGCCAGCAGCTTAGGGGGGACATCTAAGTCGTATACGCAGTATTTT.